The following is a TCR beta chain sequence with its context. A read error may produce the germline difference seen at one junction end. The entire patient cohort was treatment-naive prior to thyroid surgery. These data belong to a study of metastatic and nonmetastatic thyroid tumors. Per germline, CDR1 MNHEY and CDR2 SVGEGT. This CDR3 has 17 residues. Using MiXCR, TCRdb re-called clones from the PCR reads. The profile shows about 59,000 clones, about a sixth of them singletons. The receptor was derived from a male donor with papillary thyroid cancer or a benign thyroid nodule (not recorded which). Some clones in this sample may be carry-over from other donors' samples. This sequence joins TRBV6-2 or TRBV6-3 and TRBJ2-3; 7 bases line up with TRBD2. Sample: blood. CDR3 residues: CASRILRWGGATYTQYF. The CDR3 region has the DNA TGTGCCAGCAGGATCCTCCGTTGGGGAGGGGCCACATATACGCAGTATTTT.